These 19 T cell receptor beta chains originate from one sample sequenced in a study of blood T cell repertoires in COVID-19. TCRdb keeps only in-frame clones here, not all; method: immunoSEQ multiplex PCR. The table lists 150,000 to 200,000 clones, 75% to 80% of them singletons. What was sequenced was peripheral blood. These receptors were obtained from a woman in her sixties or seventies with acute or convalescent COVID-19.

This chain joins TRBV27 and TRBJ2-1, with D possibly being TRBD2 (6 bases). The length of the CDR3 is 18 residues. Looked up from germline, CDR1 is MNHEY and CDR2 is SMNVEV (reference sequence). Trimming shortened V by 6 bases and J by 0 bases, and 21 bases separated the two germline ends. The CDR3, as DNA: TGTGCCAGCAGATCCGGCCAGTCGTGGCGGGACTCCTACAATGAGCAGTTCTTC. Protein: CASRSGQSWRDSYNEQFF.

CDR3 region: CASRARHTGELFF. The CDR3 DNA reads TGCGCCAGCAGAGCGCGGCACACCGGGGAGCTGTTTTTT. This sequence joins TRBV10-2 and TRBJ2-2; D not certain. The V gene lost 6 bases and the J gene lost 3 bases, with 8 bases spanning the gap. This CDR3 is built from 13 residues. From germline, CDR1 is WSHSY and CDR2 SAAADI.

Of note for this clone: The junction differs from germline at one of its ends, possibly a read error. The chain employs TRBV6-5 and TRBJ1-6; 8 bases match TRBD1. The length of the CDR3 is 13 residues. Germline CDR1 and CDR2: MNHEY and SVGAGI. CDR3 sequence reads: CAPPGTGRSICSF. CDR3 nucleotide sequence: TGTGCCCCCCCGGGGACAGGCAGGAGTATTTGTAGTTTT.

V is TRBV11-2 and J is TRBJ1-2; weak D call: TRBD1 (6 bases). The germline CDR1 and CDR2 sequences are SGHAT and FQNNGV. Trimming took off 7 bases at V and 8 bases at J, with 14 bases between the two ends. The CDR3 extends over 12 amino acids. The CDR3 here is CASKQGMRGYTF. The CDR3, as DNA: TGTGCCAGCAAACAGGGTATGAGGGGCTACACCTTC.

The rearrangement uses TRBV19 and TRBJ2-7, with D possibly matching TRBD1 (7 bases). Trimming removed 7 bases at V and 4 bases at J, with 20 bases between. This CDR3 region has 15 residues. Germline assignment: CDR1 LNHDA and CDR2 SQIVND (reference sequence). CDR3 sequence: CASNAAAGQSYEQYF. DNA of the CDR3: TGTGCCAGTAACGCAGCGGCGGGACAGTCTTACGAGCAGTACTTC.

The chain recombines TRBV19 with TRBJ1-5, with 8 positions matching TRBD1. The CDR3 is 13 amino acids. The germline V gene has CDR1 LNHDA and CDR2 SQIVND (reference sequence). Trimming cost V 10 bases and J 7 bases; bases outside gene matches: 9. CDR3 residues: CATAGGAGQPQHF. CDR3 coding DNA: TGTGCCACCGCAGGGGGCGCGGGACAGCCCCAGCATTTT.

The chain uses TRBV3-1 (or the pseudogene TRBV3-2) and TRBJ1-2; TRBD1 aligns across 7 bases. V lost 4 bases to trimming and J lost 6 bases; unmatched junction nucleotides: 8. Germline values: CDR1 LGHDT, CDR2 YNNKEL (reference sequence). The CDR3 has 14 residues. CDR3 DNA sequence: TGTGCCAGCAGCCTACAGGGGCGGAGGGATGGCTACACCTTC. This gives the protein CASSLQGRRDGYTF.

CDR3 DNA sequence: TGTGCCAGCAGCCTGGAGTGGACAGGGCTTGGCGAGCAGTACTTC. This gives the protein CASSLEWTGLGEQYF. This chain uses TRBV5-5 with TRBJ2-7, with 8 nucleotides matching TRBD1. CDR1 and CDR2 from the germline V gene are SGHKS and YYEKEE (reference sequence). V was clipped by 4 bases and J by 6 bases; unmatched bases: 12. This CDR3 comprises 15 residues.

The chain links TRBV25-1 to TRBJ1-6, with TRBD1 identical over 8 bases. V shed 5 bases and J 8 bases; nucleotides not matched to a gene: 5. There are 14 residues in the CDR3. The germline CDR1 and CDR2 sequences are MGHDK and SYGVNS. This chain's CDR3 is CASSRTGGDSPLHF. In DNA form, the CDR3 reads TGTGCCAGCAGTAGAACAGGGGGAGATTCACCCCTCCACTTT.

V and J are TRBV6-4 and TRBJ2-2; 7 bases are a match to TRBD2. CDR1 is MRHNA, CDR2 SNTAGT, per germline. The V segment lost 5 bases and the J segment 6 bases; nucleotides outside the gene matches: 9. CDR3 size: 15 residues. CDR3 coding DNA: TGTGCCAGCAGTCCTCGGGCGGGAGTCCCCGGGGAGCTGTTTTTT. Residues: CASSPRAGVPGELFF.

The chain is built from TRBV5-1 and TRBJ2-7; 10 nucleotides line up with TRBD2. Germline values: CDR1 SGHRS, CDR2 YFSETQ. The CDR3 has 15 amino acids. Trimming at V came to 4 bases and at J to 4 bases, leaving 8 bases not matched to a gene. The CDR3 bases are TGCGCCAGCAGCCTACGAGCGGGAGGGCCTTACGAGCAGTACTTC. This encodes CASSLRAGGPYEQYF.

This clone showed up just a few times. The rearrangement uses TRBV7-9 and TRBJ2-2, with 12 bases fitting TRBD2. Germline V gene data show CDR1 as SEHNR and CDR2 as FQNEAQ (reference sequence). Germline trimming cut 5 bases from V and 6 bases from J; bases unmatched to any gene: 7. The CDR3 covers 16 residues. CDR3 residues: CASSRTSGMGAGELFF. CDR3 nucleotides: TGTGCCAGCAGCCGGACTAGCGGGATGGGCGCCGGGGAGCTGTTTTTT.

This clone came up many times. The genes are TRBV2 and TRBJ2-2; D uncertain. The CDR3 extends over 12 amino acids. Germline assignment: CDR1 SNHLY and CDR2 FYNNEI. The germline V and J ends were trimmed by 5 bases and 2 bases, with 3 bases remaining between them. The CDR3 here is CASSQNTGELFF. The CDR3 DNA reads as TGTGCCAGCAGTCAAAACACCGGGGAGCTGTTTTTT.

The J gene is TRBJ2-3, the V gene TRBV7-2, with 8 bases fitting TRBD1. The CDR3 covers 14 residues. Germline CDR1 reads SGHTA; CDR2 reads FQGNSA. Trimming took 4 bases from V and 5 from J; bases not matched to a gene: 5. CDR3 nucleotide sequence: TGTGCCAGCAGCTCAACAGGGGGGAGAGATACGCAGTATTTT. Its translation is CASSSTGGRDTQYF.

The V and J genes are TRBV3-1 (or the pseudogene TRBV3-2) and TRBJ2-3; 9 bases line up with TRBD2. Germline V CDR1 and CDR2: LGHDT, YNNKEL (reference sequence). The V and J ends lost 6 bases and 6 bases, in that order; junction bases with no gene match: 10. The CDR3 runs to 15 residues. DNA of the CDR3: TGTGCCAGCAGAGACCTTGCGGGAGGGGTGGATACGCAGTATTTT. It codes for CASRDLAGGVDTQYF.

This sequence joins TRBV19 and TRBJ2-4; 8 bases align to TRBD1. Germline trimming cut 10 bases from V and 0 bases from J; bases unmatched to any gene: 11. Germline CDR1 is LNHDA and CDR2 is SQIVND (reference sequence). This CDR3 has 16 residues. CDR3 protein: CATGTGEQLAKNIQYF. The CDR3, as DNA: TGTGCCACTGGGACAGGAGAACAACTAGCCAAAAACATTCAGTACTTC.

The J gene is TRBJ2-3, the V gene TRBV3-1 (or the pseudogene TRBV3-2); D gene uncertain. The CDR3 is 14 amino acids. CDR1 and CDR2 (germline): LGHDT, YNNKEL (reference sequence). Trimming cost V 3 bases and J 6 bases, with 13 bases left between them. The CDR3 loop reads CASSHSSVRDTQYF. Here the CDR3 DNA reads TGTGCCAGCAGCCATTCCTCCGTGAGGGATACGCAGTATTTT.

The chain couples TRBV27 to TRBJ1-6; 8 bases line up with TRBD1. The CDR3 is 14 residues long. CDR1 and CDR2 from the germline V gene are MNHEY and SMNVEV (reference sequence). Losses at the gene ends were 6 bases for V and 8 bases for J; bases not matched to a gene: 6. The CDR3 protein is CASSPGGGYSPLHF. CDR3 bases: TGTGCCAGCAGCCCAGGGGGCGGATATTCACCCCTCCACTTT.

This clone was observed a few times. This chain links TRBV6-5 with TRBJ2-2, with TRBD1 as a possible D gene (5 bases). Germline CDR1 reads MNHEY; CDR2 reads SVGAGI. The CDR3 contains 13 residues. Trimming took off 8 bases at V and 7 bases at J, with 14 bases between the two ends. The CDR3 DNA is TGTGCCAGCGGAGCATCGACAGTCGGGGAGCTGTTTTTT. As protein: CASGASTVGELFF.